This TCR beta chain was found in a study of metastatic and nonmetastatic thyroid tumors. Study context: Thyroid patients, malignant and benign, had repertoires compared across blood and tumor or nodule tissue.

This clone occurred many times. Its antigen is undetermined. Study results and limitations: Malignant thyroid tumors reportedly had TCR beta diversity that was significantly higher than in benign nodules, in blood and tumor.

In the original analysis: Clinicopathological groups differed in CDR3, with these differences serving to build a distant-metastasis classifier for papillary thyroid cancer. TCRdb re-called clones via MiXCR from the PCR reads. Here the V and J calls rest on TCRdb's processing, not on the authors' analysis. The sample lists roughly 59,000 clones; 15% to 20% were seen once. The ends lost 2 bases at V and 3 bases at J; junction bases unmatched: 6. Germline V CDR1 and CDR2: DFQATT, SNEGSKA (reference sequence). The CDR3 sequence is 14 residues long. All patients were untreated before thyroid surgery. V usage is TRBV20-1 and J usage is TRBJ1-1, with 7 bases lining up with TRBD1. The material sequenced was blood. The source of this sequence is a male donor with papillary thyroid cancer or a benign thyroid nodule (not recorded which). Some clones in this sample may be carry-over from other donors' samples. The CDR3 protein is CSARQGGSDTEAFF. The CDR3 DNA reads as TGCAGTGCTAGACAGGGGGGGAGTGACACTGAAGCTTTCTTT.